Here is one T cell receptor beta chain with its context. The sample belongs to a study of blood T cell repertoires in COVID-19. Looking at the study overall: Whether acute or convalescent, the COVID-19 samples came from the United States, Italy and Spain. PBMCs, B-cell-depleted T cells, or T cells were the source of the cDNA or gDNA that made up the material.

Per the original data handling: For nucleated cells, counts were estimated from reference gene primer amplification. This table comes from immunoSEQ multiplex PCR, and its TCRdb copy is limited to in-frame clones, with some not included. Clone size and the V and J calls come from that table; the DNA yielded D and trimming. The sample gives roughly 100,000 clones, approximately 81% of which show up once; less than 45% is in the top ten. Sequenced material: peripheral blood. The sequence derives from a man aged 80 or over with acute or convalescent COVID-19.

CDR3 protein: CASRKGQNQPQHF. The CDR3 DNA follows: TGTGCCAGCAGAAAGGGACAGAATCAGCCCCAGCATTTT. The rearrangement uses TRBV28 and TRBJ1-5; 7 nucleotides align to TRBD1. Per germline, CDR1 MDHEN and CDR2 SYDVKM. V dropped 6 bases and J dropped 4; count of bases not matched to a gene: 3. This CDR3 is built from 13 residues.